These T cell receptor beta chains were read from a single sample in a study of cytomegalovirus exposure and HLA in healthy donors. Repertoires were generated with immunoSEQ multiplex PCR, while TCRdb's copy carries only in-frame clones and drops some. The sample consists of some 120,000 clones, over 60% of them appearing once. The sample was PBMCs. The receptor set was obtained from a man between 18 and 29 years old in good health and CMV-seronegative. CDR3s include the opening cysteine and the closing phenylalanine or tryptophan.

TRBV30 | CAWDAESSGEQFF
TRBV4-2 | CASSQVQGLRANEKLFF
TRBV7-3 | CASSLLRDTGELFF
TRBV5-8 | CASSLGRGPTNEKLFF
TRBV6-5 | CASLDYTEQFF
TRBV10-3 | CAIGLAGSSDTQYF
TRBV6-1 | CASSPQASGDTEAFF
TRBV7-9 | CASSLVGTGGTYEQYF
TRBV7-9 | CASSLGGGNGYTF
TRBV4-2 | CASSQVYRTSGQQETQYF
TRBV7-3 | CASSLSVAPSSYNEQFF
TRBV29-1 | CSVERDRRTGELFF
TRBV19 | CASSMETSLGYNEQFF
TRBV7-9 | CASSLSRDSYEQYF
TRBV9 | CASSETGREAFF
TRBV25-1 | CASSTGGGYEQYF
TRBV5-6 | CASSLTSGSYGYTF
TRBV27 | CASSFSLAGEQFF
TRBV27 | CASSPPTSGKTDTQYF
TRBV12-5 | CASGSFRDIATNEKLFF
TRBV10-2 | CASSELAVDTQYF
TRBV25-1 | CASSETGTGRMNTEAFF
TRBV28 | CASSPRTGGVKNIQYF
TRBV7-2 | CASSFARYEQYF
TRBV19 | CASSIGRGELFF
TRBV28 | CASPKPNYEQYF
TRBV19 | CCSMGVADTQYF
TRBV5-5 | CASSLAWTTTITNTGELFF
TRBV7-9 | CASSLVQAGLTEQYF
TRBV5-1 | CASSPVGGDYGYTF
TRBV28 | CASSSTGRWPYEQYF
TRBV29-1 | CSVASTGINTEAFF
TRBV5-1 | CASSSPTGLGETQYF
TRBV29-1 | CSVGPGTIGAQYF
TRBV11-2 | CASSLGLPIPNEQFF
TRBV7-9 | CASSLLGGATNEKLFF
TRBV6-1 | CASSEIWQGFRGANVLTF
TRBV5-5 | CASSPTGYEQYF
TRBV18 | CASSPRLAGSSYNEQFF
TRBV7-6 | CASSSRLAGTSLTYEQYF
TRBV7-3 | CASSQGLAGVNEQFF
TRBV20-1 | CSARDRVEQYF
TRBV7-3 | CASSLGTSGTYNEQFF
TRBV4-2 | CASNQRLADKYNEQFF
TRBV20-1 | CSALGHNEQFF
TRBV5-4 | CASSLLAGGTDTQYF
TRBV4-2 | CASSQGLERTDTQYF
TRBV5-1 | CASSLAPYSTDTQYF
TRBV9 | CASSEGGGAFNEKLFF
TRBV30 | CAWSVSSGGYTF
TRBV5-1 | CASSLEGGFEQYF
TRBV29-1 | CSVEGSGEGEETQYF
TRBV5-4 | CASSFGQRGGGGYTF
TRBV11-3 | CASSSGSRYEQYF
TRBV5-1 | CASSPQTGGSGYTF
TRBV19 | CASSAGGTYQETQYF